These 14 T cell receptor beta chains were sequenced from one sample in a study of T cells in Graves' hyperthyroidism and ophthalmopathy. The investigators amplified TCR beta CDR3 regions from RNA transcripts. TCR CDR3 underwent first-round RT-PCR with the HTBI primer set. In TCRdb, the multiplex PCR reads were re-called with MiXCR into one record per CDR3 protein. The sample has about 420,000 distinct CDR3 sequences, approximately 13% seen once. Sequenced: blood. These receptors came from a woman aged 18-35 years with Graves' hyperthyroidism.

Concerning this clonotype itself: A read error may explain this, as a much larger clone is one base away. CDR3 DNA sequence: TGTGCCAGCAACCTGACAGTCGAAGAGACCCAGTACTTC. It translates to CASNLTVEETQYF. The chain links TRBV28 to TRBJ2-5, with D possibly being TRBD1 (5 bases). From germline, CDR1 is MDHEN and CDR2 SYDVKM. V was pared by 7 bases and J by 3 bases, with 12 bases between. This CDR3 has 13 residues.

This clonotype was counted many times. J is TRBJ1-4 and V is TRBV12-3 or TRBV12-4; possibly TRBD1 for D (6 bases). The CDR3 has 13 residues. The V gene lost 8 bases and the J gene lost 2 bases, with 9 bases spanning the gap. Written as DNA, the CDR3 is TGTGCCAGCCGGGACACCACTAATGAAAAACTGTTTTTT. It is translated as CASRDTTNEKLFF.

The sample holds many counts of this clonotype. The J gene is TRBJ2-3, the V gene TRBV4-2; D call uncertain. Germline lookup yields CDR1 LGHNA and CDR2 YNFKEQ. The CDR3 contains 16 residues. The V end was cut by 5 bases, the J end by 1 base, with 16 bases between. The CDR3 is CASSELATERTDTQYF. CDR3 coding DNA: TGTGCCAGCAGCGAACTTGCTACAGAACGCACAGATACGCAGTATTTT.

The rearrangement uses TRBV5-8 and TRBJ2-1; D not certain. Trimming shortened V by 0 bases and J by 0 bases, and 10 bases separated the two germline ends. CDR1 is SGHTS, CDR2 YDEGEE, per germline. The CDR3 has 16 residues. CDR3 in DNA: TGTGCCAGCAGCTTGGCCGGCTTAACCTCCTACAATGAGCAGTTCTTC. Protein: CASSLAGLTSYNEQFF.

This clonotype was seen more than once but under ten times. The chain links TRBV7-9 to TRBJ2-1; D is undetermined. Trimming took 3 bases from V and 0 from J, leaving 9 bases between them. This CDR3 has 15 residues. Germline V gene data show CDR1 as SEHNR and CDR2 as FQNEAQ (reference sequence). CDR3 coding DNA: TGTGCCAGCAGCTTTCTCAGGAGCTCCTACAATGAGCAGTTCTTC. Amino acids: CASSFLRSSYNEQFF. Full variable domain (missing parts from reference TRBV7-9 and TRBJ2-1): DTGVSQNPRHKITKRGQNVTFRCDPISEHNRLYWYRQTLGQGPEFLTYFQNEAQLEKSRLLSDRFSAERPKGSFSTLEIQRTEQGDSAMYLCASSFLRSSYNEQFFGPGTRLTVL.

Many counts were recorded for this clonotype. V is TRBV29-1 and J is TRBJ2-3; D is undetermined. The germline gives CDR1 SQVTM, CDR2 ANQGSEA. The V and J ends lost 0 bases and 2 bases respectively, with 18 bases between them. CDR3 size: 17 residues. CDR3 coding DNA: TGCAGCGTTGAAGAATGGAAGTTAGGAGTTGCCACAGATACGCAGTATTTT. Translation: CSVEEWKLGVATDTQYF.

Many counts were recorded for this clonotype. As DNA, the CDR3 is TGTGCCAGCAGTTTCAGGATTAATGAAAAACTGTTTTTT. Encoded protein: CASSFRINEKLFF. The chain has TRBV28 and TRBJ1-4, with D unclear. Trimming stripped 3 bases from V and 4 bases from J, with 6 bases between. The CDR3 is made up of 13 amino acids. The V gene's germline CDR1 is MDHEN and CDR2 SYDVKM. Using reference TRBV28 and TRBJ1-4 for the parts outside the CDR3, the full variable domain is DVKVTQSSRYLVKRTGEKVFLECVQDMDHENMFWYRQDPGLGLRLIYFSYDVKMKEKGDIPEGYSVSREKKERFSLILESASTNQTSMYLCASSFRINEKLFFGSGTQLSVL.

This clonotype was detected many times. The chain is built from TRBV28 and TRBJ1-3, with 7 bases identical to TRBD1. The CDR3 contains 15 residues. Germline V gives CDR1 MDHEN, CDR2 SYDVKM. V dropped 6 bases and J dropped 5; count of bases not matched to a gene: 10. The CDR3 protein is CASRDLRDSRNTIYF. In DNA, the CDR3 is TGTGCCAGCAGAGATCTACGGGACAGCCGAAACACCATATATTTT.

This clonotype appeared many times. The chain recombines TRBV6-1 with TRBJ2-3; 11 bases are a match to TRBD2. V lost 3 bases, J lost 0 bases, and 2 bases stayed unmatched. CDR1 is MNHNS and CDR2 is SASEGT in the germline V gene. CDR3 length equals 16 residues. The CDR3 DNA is TGTGCCAGCAGTGAGGGACTAGCGGCTAGCACAGATACGCAGTATTTT. It translates to CASSEGLAASTDTQYF.

Ten or more counts support this clonotype. This chain links TRBV12-3 or TRBV12-4 with TRBJ1-6, with D unclear. Trimming removed 1 base at V and 9 bases at J, with 13 bases between. CDR3 length: 15 residues. This CDR3 reads CASSLEPAKGSPLHF. Written as DNA, the CDR3 is TGTGCCAGCAGTTTAGAGCCGGCAAAGGGTTCACCCCTCCACTTT.

V gene TRBV5-5 combines with J gene TRBJ2-5; D possibly matches TRBD1 or TRBD2 (5 bases each). Germline V CDR1 and CDR2: SGHKS, YYEKEE (reference sequence). V was cut by 4 bases and J by 2 bases, with 15 bases left in between. This CDR3 region has 15 residues. The CDR3 protein is CASSDGTGIQETQYF. The CDR3 DNA sequence: TGTGCCAGCAGCGACGGGACGGGCATTCAAGAGACCCAGTACTTC.

This clonotype showed up many times. V and J are TRBV5-1 and TRBJ1-5, with D unclear. The germline CDR1 and CDR2 sequences are SGHRS and YFSETQ. Trimming shortened V by 0 bases and J by 0 bases, and 10 bases separated the two germline ends. This CDR3 is built from 16 residues. The CDR3 DNA follows: TGCGCCAGCAGCTTGGGGCAAGGTGGTAGCAATCAGCCCCAGCATTTT. Translated, it gives CASSLGQGGSNQPQHF.

This clonotype was recorded at least ten times. The rearrangement joins TRBV7-2 to TRBJ2-5; 8 bases are shared with TRBD1. This CDR3 contains 14 residues. Germline lookup yields CDR1 SGHTA and CDR2 FQGNSA. The J segment lost 5 bases and the V segment lost 6 bases, leaving 8 bases of the junction unmatched. CDR3 bases: TGTGCCAGCAGGGTAGACAGGGGTCGCGAGACCCAGTACTTC. Translating it yields CASRVDRGRETQYF.

This clonotype came up many times. The V and J genes are TRBV6-5 and TRBJ2-1, with TRBD1 matching over 7 bases. The junction had 7 bases not matched to a gene; V was cut back by 1 base and J by 7 bases. Germline lookup yields CDR1 MNHEY and CDR2 SVGAGI. CDR3 size: 15 residues. The CDR3, as DNA: TGTGCCAGCAGTTACTTGACCAGGGGGAGAAATGAGCAGTTCTTC. This codes for CASSYLTRGRNEQFF.